This T cell receptor (beta chain) comes out of a study of CD8 T cells in ankylosing spondylitis. Points from the study as a whole: For ankylosing spondylitis blood, a TCR beta motif of fewer than 10 highly homologous variants appeared characteristic. Researchers reportedly found disease-linked clones significantly enriched in matched ankylosing spondylitis synovial fluid. CD8+ disease-linked clones were present at relatively low frequencies in blood. Several of the motif variants were reported before in synovial fluid and blood from reactive arthritis.

Germline V gives CDR1 LGHNT, CDR2 FRNRAP. This CDR3 has 13 amino acids. Trimming left V 3 bases short and J 1 base short, with 7 bases between. Quantitative molecular-barcoded 5'-RACE generated the TCR beta libraries. TCRdb redid the calling of the 5' RACE reads with MiXCR, one entry per CDR3 protein. Among approximately 140,000 distinct CDR3 sequences, more than 15% were seen once, and the ten largest hold about 33%. This clonotype was found a few times. Its specificity is unknown. The chain has TRBV12-5 and TRBJ2-7; D unclear. Sequencing was carried out using blood, either unsorted or a sorted T cell fraction (not recorded which). The source is a male donor with ankylosing spondylitis. DNA of the CDR3: TGTGCTAGTGGTTTCCAAGGGTCCTACGAGCAGTACTTC. It codes for CASGFQGSYEQYF. Full variable domain (outside the CDR3, taken from reference TRBV12-5 and TRBJ2-7): DARVTQTPRHKVTEMGQEVTMRCQPILGHNTVFWYRQTMMQGLELLAYFRNRAPLDDSGMPKDRFSAEMPDATLATLKIQPSEPRDSAVYFCASGFQGSYEQYFGPGTRLTVT.